These 10 T cell receptor beta chains came from one sample sequenced in a study of cytomegalovirus exposure and HLA in healthy donors. In the PCR, 60 Vbeta and 13 Jbeta primers were used. Profiling relied on immunoSEQ multiplex PCR, and the TCRdb table lists in-frame clones only, not all of them. The sample lists some 90,000 clones; roughly three quarters were seen once. Sequencing was performed on PBMCs. The receptors stem from a man aged 35-49 years in good health and CMV-seronegative.

The J gene is TRBJ2-5, the V gene TRBV18; D gene uncertain. V was trimmed by 3 bases and J by 5 bases, leaving 13 bases between them. The CDR3 is made up of 14 amino acids. The germline gives CDR1 KGHSH, CDR2 LQKENI. DNA of the CDR3: TGTGCCAGCTCACCGCCGAGCACCTGGGAGACCCAGTACTTC. Translation gives CASSPPSTWETQYF. The entire variable domain, with the rest obtained from reference TRBV18 and TRBJ2-5, is as follows: NAGVMQNPRHLVRRRGQEARLRCSPMKGHSHVYWYRQLPEEGLKFMVYLQKENIIDESGMPKERFSAEFPKEGPSILRIQQVVRGDSAAYFCASSPPSTWETQYFGPGTRLLVL.

There are a few counts of this clone. CDR3 sequence reads: CATSRGHSPNEQYF. The CDR3 nucleotides are TGTGCCACCAGCAGGGGACACTCACCTAACGAGCAGTACTTC. The rearrangement uses TRBV15 and TRBJ2-5, with D possibly matching TRBD1 (6 bases). The J call is in doubt because the DNA end fits TRBJ2-7 better. CDR1 and CDR2 (germline): LNHNV, YYDKDF (reference sequence). The CDR3 is 14 residues long.

The gene calls are TRBV23-1 and TRBJ2-7, with a possible D match to TRBD1 (6 bases). TRBV23-1 carries the ORF label, with uncertain function. This CDR3 is 15 amino acids long. V lost 8 bases, J lost 4 bases, and 21 bases lay in between. The CDR3 DNA sequence: TGCGCCAGCGACCCGACAGGTGGGCAAATTTACGAGCAGTACTTC. It translates to CASDPTGGQIYEQYF.

J is TRBJ2-5 and V is TRBV30, with D possibly TRBD1 on 6 matching bases. Per germline, CDR1 GTSNPN and CDR2 SVGIG (reference sequence). V was pared by 2 bases and J by 4 bases, with 14 bases between. The CDR3 extends over 14 amino acids. The CDR3 loop reads CAWSYSGGGETQYF. DNA for the CDR3: TGTGCCTGGAGTTACAGTGGGGGCGGAGAGACCCAGTACTTC.

The V gene is TRBV6-1, the J gene TRBJ1-1, with no clear D. The CDR3 length is 12 residues. The germline V gene encodes CDR1 MNHNS and CDR2 SASEGT. The V end was cut by 2 bases, the J end by 2 bases, with 3 bases between. In DNA form, the CDR3 reads TGTGCCAGCAGTGAACAAAACACTGAAGCTTTCTTT. Amino acids: CASSEQNTEAFF.

This chain uses TRBV29-1 with TRBJ2-3, with D possibly being TRBD2 (6 bases). The germline gives CDR1 SQVTM, CDR2 ANQGSEA. V lost 2 bases to trimming and J lost 3 bases, with 15 bases between them. The CDR3 runs to 15 residues. CDR3 nucleotides: TGCAGCGTTGAAAGGCGGGGAAGTAGAACAGATACGCAGTATTTT. Its protein product is CSVERRGSRTDTQYF.

J is TRBJ2-3 and V is TRBV5-4, with a tentative D call TRBD1 (5 bases). V lost 5 bases, J lost 3 bases, and 13 bases lay in between. CDR3 size: 14 residues. CDR1 is SGHNT and CDR2 is YYREEE in the germline V gene (reference sequence). CDR3 in amino acids: CASSSIGVTDTQYF. The DNA for the CDR3 is TGTGCCAGCAGTAGCATAGGGGTGACAGATACGCAGTATTTT.

The rearrangement joins TRBV2 to TRBJ1-4; TRBD1 aligns across 8 bases. The CDR3 has 17 residues. CDR1 is SNHLY and CDR2 is FYNNEI in the germline V gene. With 0 bases clipped from V and 1 base from J, the junction kept 4 bases outside the gene matches. The CDR3 nucleotides are TGTGCCAGCAGTGAAGCAAGAGGACAGGGAACTAATGAAAAACTGTTTTTT. Translating gives CASSEARGQGTNEKLFF.

The chain recombines TRBV30 with TRBJ2-4, with D hard to call. Trimming stripped 7 bases from V and 0 bases from J, with 7 bases between. Per germline, CDR1 GTSNPN and CDR2 SVGIG (reference sequence). CDR3 size: 12 residues. The CDR3 loop reads CALTLAKNIQYF. CDR3 in DNA: TGTGCCTTAACATTAGCCAAAAACATTCAGTACTTC.

The chain joins TRBV4-2 to TRBJ2-2, with TRBD2 identical over 15 bases. V lost 1 base, J lost 1 base, and 7 bases stayed unmatched. Germline V gene lookup returns CDR1 LGHNA and CDR2 YNFKEQ. The CDR3 is made up of 20 amino acids. The CDR3: CASSQGGGLAGGKNTGELFF. In nucleotides, the CDR3 is TGTGCCAGCAGCCAAGGAGGAGGACTAGCGGGGGGGAAGAACACCGGGGAGCTGTTTTTT.